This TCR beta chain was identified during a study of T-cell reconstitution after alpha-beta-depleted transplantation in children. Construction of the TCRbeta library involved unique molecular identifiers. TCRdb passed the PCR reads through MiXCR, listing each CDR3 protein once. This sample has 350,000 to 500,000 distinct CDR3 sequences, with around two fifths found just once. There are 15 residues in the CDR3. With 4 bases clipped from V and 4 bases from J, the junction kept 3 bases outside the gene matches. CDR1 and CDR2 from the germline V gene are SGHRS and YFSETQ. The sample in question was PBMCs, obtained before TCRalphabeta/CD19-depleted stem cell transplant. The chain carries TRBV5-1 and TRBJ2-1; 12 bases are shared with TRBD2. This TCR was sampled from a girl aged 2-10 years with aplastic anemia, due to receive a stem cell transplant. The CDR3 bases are TGCGCCAGCAGCGGACTAGCGGGGACGTACAATGAGCAGTTCTTC. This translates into CASSGLAGTYNEQFF.